This TCR beta chain was obtained from a study of blood T cells in healthy people across ages. Overall study results and limits: Unsorted PBMCs ruled out conclusive naive versus antigen-experienced comparison.

A second about 7 to 12 cycle PCR used barcoded and J-beta primers. TCRdb reanalysed the 5' RACE reads using MiXCR and keeps one entry per CDR3 protein. Of over 950,000 distinct CDR3 sequences in the sample, more than 30% were seen once. A minimum of 7 million PBMCs was isolated per sample. At least ten counts were recorded for this clonotype. Its antigen is unknown. This CDR3 comprises 13 residues. J gave up 1 base and V 4 bases, and 1 base lay outside the gene matches. From germline, CDR1 is DFQATT and CDR2 SNEGSKA (reference sequence). The gene calls are TRBV20-1 and TRBJ2-3, with TRBD2 identical over 8 bases. Sequenced material: blood. The clonotype comes from a man in his late teens or twenties in good health. This CDR3 reads CSAKAGGTDTQYF. In DNA form, the CDR3 reads TGCAGTGCTAAAGCGGGGGGCACAGATACGCAGTATTTT.